The T cell receptor beta chain described here comes from a study of blood T cell repertoires in COVID-19. Overall study: Samples came from the United States, Italy and Spain, spanning acute and convalescent COVID-19. T cells, B-cell-depleted T cells, or PBMCs provided the cDNA or gDNA that served as material.

This clone was detected only a few times. Under the authors' procedure: Reference gene primer amplification in the assay estimated nucleated cell counts. Produced via immunoSEQ multiplex PCR; TCRdb's table is partial and in-frame only. V, J and clone size derive from that table, while D and trimming were established from the DNA sequence. The table has 90,000 to 100,000 clones, about four fifths seen once. This TCR was sampled from a man aged 65 to 79 with acute or convalescent COVID-19. Specimen: peripheral blood.

CDR3 protein: CASSSRTDLNTEAFF. CDR3 in DNA: TGCGCCAGCAGCTCCCGGACAGATTTGAACACTGAAGCTTTCTTT. The chain recombines TRBV5-1 with TRBJ1-1; D is possibly TRBD1 (6 bases). Between the trimmed V and J ends, which lost 3 bases and 0 bases, there was a span of 12 bases. The CDR3 sequence is 15 residues long. CDR1 is SGHRS, CDR2 YFSETQ, per germline.